Sequencing of this TCR beta chain was carried out in a study of glioma-infiltrating T cells after dendritic cell vaccination. Study overall: Autologous tumor lysate was loaded overnight onto monocyte-derived dendritic cells grown 6 to 7 days with IL-4 and GM-CSF. Patients received three intradermal dendritic cell vaccine injections at biweekly intervals.

V dropped 0 bases and J dropped 0; count of bases not matched to a gene: 20. This CDR3 contains 22 residues. The germline V gene has CDR1 SGHTA and CDR2 FQGNSA. Only in-frame clones appear in the TCRdb table, and some are missing; sequencing was by immunoSEQ multiplex PCR. The sample includes over 75,000 clones, roughly four fifths of them seen just once. The time point: after dendritic cell vaccination, including at tumor progression/relapse. The material was blood, obtained after dendritic cell vaccination. V gene TRBV7-2 combines with J gene TRBJ2-3; the match to TRBD2 covers 8 bases. The sequence was collected from a human donor with glioblastoma. The CDR3 coding sequence is TGTGCCAGCAGCTTAGCGCGGAGGGCGGGGGGCCGCTATCTGAGTAGCACAGATACGCAGTATTTT. Its protein is CASSLARRAGGRYLSSTDTQYF.